Listed here are 10 T cell receptor beta chains from one sample, sequenced in a study of a mutant IDH1 vaccine in newly diagnosed glioma. Assay used: immunoSEQ multiplex PCR; TCRdb lists only in-frame clones, some missing. The table records roughly 11,000 clones, roughly 87% of them present only once. No antigen has been identified for these receptors. Sample time point: week 5, during vaccination. A single vaccine dose contained 300 ug of mutant IDH1 20-mer peptide, and topical imiquimod was used with it. The starting material was PBMCs, obtained from a glioma patient whose treatment included an IDH1 peptide vaccine. These receptors were obtained from a woman aged 40 to 49 with glioma. Some clones in this sample may be carry-over from other donors' samples.

The chain recombines TRBV5-1 with TRBJ1-1; D is undetermined. The CDR3 is 15 amino acids. Trimming removed 1 base at V and 5 bases at J, with 15 bases between. Germline V gives CDR1 SGHRS, CDR2 YFSETQ. For the CDR3, the DNA is TGCGCCAGCAGCTTGAGGAGACAATCCGATACTGAAGCTTTCTTT. Protein sequence: CASSLRRQSDTEAFF.

This clone has just one count. The rearrangement uses TRBV19 and TRBJ2-7, with 8 bases aligning to TRBD1. J gave up 5 bases and V 4 bases, and 10 bases lay outside the gene matches. This CDR3 has 15 residues. Germline V gene lookup returns CDR1 LNHDA and CDR2 SQIVND (reference sequence). CDR3 amino acids: CASSRRQGAFHEQYF. As DNA, the CDR3 is TGTGCCAGTAGTAGGAGGCAGGGGGCTTTCCACGAGCAGTACTTC.

The chain recombines TRBV7-9 with TRBJ2-1, with 10 bases identical to TRBD1. V shed 8 bases and J 10 bases; nucleotides not matched to a gene: 5. The CDR3 extends over 12 amino acids. Germline V gives CDR1 SEHNR, CDR2 FQNEAQ (reference sequence). The CDR3 protein is CASDRGLGEQFF. CDR3 DNA: TGTGCCAGCGACAGGGGGCTGGGGGAGCAGTTCTTC.

The chain recombines TRBV7-2 with TRBJ2-1, with 9 bases identical to TRBD2. Unmatched junction bases numbered 5, after V lost 4 bases and J lost 7 bases. CDR3 length: 14 residues. The germline gives CDR1 SGHTA, CDR2 FQGNSA. In DNA form, the CDR3 reads TGTGCCAGCAGCTCTCAGCGGGGGGCGAATGAGCAGTTCTTC. Translating gives CASSSQRGANEQFF.

This chain links TRBV10-1 with TRBJ2-7; 10 bases match TRBD2. There are 15 residues in the CDR3. With V trimmed by 3 bases and J by 0 bases, 2 bases remained unmatched. Per germline, CDR1 WNHNN and CDR2 SYGVQD (reference sequence). CDR3 DNA: TGCGCCAGCAGTGACCCTAGCGGGGGCTCCTACGAGCAGTACTTC. Amino acids: CASSDPSGGSYEQYF.

The table lists this clone with a count of one. V usage is TRBV7-9 and J usage is TRBJ2-2, with 9 positions matching TRBD2. CDR3 length equals 17 residues. The V segment lost 8 bases and the J segment 5 bases; nucleotides outside the gene matches: 15. Looked up from germline, CDR1 is SEHNR and CDR2 is FQNEAQ (reference sequence). DNA of the CDR3: TGTGCCAGCGGGGGCGGGAGGGCCCTCCAGTGGACCGGGGAGCTGTTTTTT. This codes for CASGGGRALQWTGELFF.

In DNA form, the CDR3 reads TGTGCCAGCAGTGAAGAGCAGTCGAACACCGGGGAGCTGTTTTTT. Amino acids: CASSEEQSNTGELFF. The J gene is TRBJ2-2, the V gene TRBV2; D uncertain. The CDR3 has 15 amino acids. The V end lost 1 base, the J end lost 0 bases, and 6 bases lay between the germline ends. The germline V gene encodes CDR1 SNHLY and CDR2 FYNNEI.

The gene calls are TRBV27 and TRBJ2-7; D call uncertain. Germline V gene sequence: CDR1 MNHEY, CDR2 SMNVEV (reference sequence). V was shortened by 3 bases and J by 7 bases, with 13 bases between the two germline ends. The CDR3 sequence is 13 residues long. Here the CDR3 DNA reads TGTGCCAGCAGTTTGGTCGGTGTGGGTGAGCAGTACTTC. It encodes CASSLVGVGEQYF.

With respect to this clone: In the same sample, other DNA sequences code for this CDR3. The V gene is TRBV29-1, the J gene TRBJ1-1; D possibly corresponds to TRBD1 (5 bases). Trimming took off 6 bases at V and 1 base at J, with 15 bases between the two ends. This CDR3 has 14 amino acids. In germline, CDR1 is SQVTM, CDR2 ANQGSEA. CDR3 bases: TGCAGCGTCGGGGGTTACAGATGGAACACTGAAGCTTTCTTT. This gives the protein CSVGGYRWNTEAFF.

About this clone: The junction does not match germline at one end; this may be a read error. Other DNA sequences in this specimen translate into the identical CDR3. The rearrangement joins TRBV7-8 to TRBJ1-4, with D unclear. Looked up from germline, CDR1 is SGHVS and CDR2 is FQNEAQ. The CDR3 runs to 13 residues. The CDR3 is CATSSYPNEKLFF. The CDR3 DNA follows: TGTGCCACCAGCTCTTACCCTAATGAAAAACTGTTTTTT.